The 30 T cell receptor beta chains below come from one sample, sequenced in a study of blood T cell repertoires in COVID-19. Libraries were prepared by immunoSEQ multiplex PCR; TCRdb keeps only in-frame clonotypes and omits some of them. The data contain 130,000 to 150,000 clones, about 80% of them seen just once; the ten biggest clones take up roughly 3%. Sequenced: peripheral blood. All receptors derive from a woman older than 75 with acute or convalescent COVID-19.

About this clone: Additional DNA sequences in this sample encode the identical CDR3. For the CDR3, the DNA is TGTGCCAGCAGTAGGACCGGGGGAACTAATGAAAAACTGTTTTTT. It encodes CASSRTGGTNEKLFF. The chain combines TRBV2 with TRBJ1-4; a possible D gene is TRBD1 (5 bases). This CDR3 is 15 amino acids long. Trimming removed 5 bases at V and 1 base at J, with 11 bases between. Germline-derived CDR1 and CDR2 are SNHLY and FYNNEI.

The rearrangement joins TRBV5-8 to TRBJ1-2, with 7 bases that match TRBD1. Trimming cost V 0 bases and J 5 bases; bases outside gene matches: 4. The CDR3 is made up of 14 amino acids. In germline, CDR1 is SGHTS, CDR2 YDEGEE. The CDR3 nucleotides read TGTGCCAGCAGCTTGGGCAGGGGGTATTATGGCTACACCTTC. It is translated as CASSLGRGYYGYTF.

The chain has TRBV6-5 and TRBJ2-7; maybe TRBD1 (6 bases). Trimming took off 5 bases at V and 3 bases at J, with 14 bases between the two ends. Germline values: CDR1 MNHEY, CDR2 SVGAGI. The CDR3 has 14 residues. The CDR3 spells CASSRTTGNYEQYF. The CDR3 DNA reads TGTGCCAGCAGTCGCACCACAGGGAACTACGAGCAGTACTTC.

V and J are TRBV6-5 and TRBJ1-2, with TRBD1 matching 8 bases. This CDR3 is built from 13 residues. Germline V CDR1 and CDR2: MNHEY, SVGAGI. V shed 6 bases and J 4 bases; nucleotides not matched to a gene: 4. The CDR3 DNA reads TGTGCCAGCAGCGCCGGGACAGGCTATGGCTACACCTTC. It translates to CASSAGTGYGYTF.

The rearrangement uses TRBV20-1 and TRBJ1-2; weak D call: TRBD1 (6 bases). V was pared by 3 bases and J by 2 bases, with 13 bases between. The CDR3 runs 14 residues. Germline assignment: CDR1 DFQATT and CDR2 SNEGSKA (reference sequence). CDR3 DNA: TGCAGTGCTAGTGTAGGACAGCTGAACTATGGCTACACCTTC. It yields the protein CSASVGQLNYGYTF.

The chain couples TRBV11-2 to TRBJ1-2; 7 bases align to TRBD1. This CDR3 is 16 amino acids long. CDR1 SGHAT and CDR2 FQNNGV come from the germline V gene. V gave up 8 bases and J gave up 4 bases; unmatched junction bases: 16. Written as DNA, the CDR3 is TGTGCCAGCGGGCTTTCAGAAGCAGGGGGTATCTATGGCTACACCTTC. It yields the protein CASGLSEAGGIYGYTF.

The chain recombines TRBV23-1 with TRBJ2-7; 10 bases map to TRBD1. TRBV23-1 is placed among ORFs of uncertain function. CDR3 size: 13 residues. The ends lost 4 bases at V and 4 bases at J; junction bases unmatched: 1. This chain's CDR3 is CASSRDRGYEQYF. The CDR3 DNA reads as TGCGCCAGCAGTCGGGACAGGGGTTACGAGCAGTACTTC.

CDR3 nucleotides: TGTGCCAGCAGCTTGTGGACAGCAGCTAATGAGCAGTTCTTC. Its protein product is CASSLWTAANEQFF. This chain joins TRBV7-2 and TRBJ2-1; D perhaps matches TRBD1 (6 bases). Germline V gene data show CDR1 as SGHTA and CDR2 as FQGNSA. Trimming left V 3 bases short and J 7 bases short, with 13 bases between. The length of the CDR3 is 14 residues.

The gene calls are TRBV4-1 and TRBJ2-5; TRBD2 aligns across 11 bases. The CDR3 length is 17 residues. CDR1 and CDR2 (germline): MGHRA, YSYEKL. V shed 0 bases and J 4 bases; nucleotides not matched to a gene: 7. The CDR3 here is CASSQDQTSGVGETQYF. CDR3 coding DNA: TGCGCCAGCAGCCAAGATCAGACTAGCGGGGTTGGAGAGACCCAGTACTTC.

The chain is built from TRBV9 and TRBJ2-1; the match to TRBD2 covers 9 bases. Trimming removed 2 bases from V and 3 bases from J; junction bases left unmatched: 6. The CDR3 totals 16 residues. Germline V gene lookup returns CDR1 SGDLS and CDR2 YYNGEE. CDR3 coding DNA: TGTGCCAGCAGCGTTTTAGCGGGGGCCGACTACAATGAGCAGTTCTTC. Translation: CASSVLAGADYNEQFF.

The rearrangement joins TRBV7-9 to TRBJ1-5; D is undetermined. The CDR3 consists of 13 residues. CDR1 and CDR2 (germline): SEHNR, FQNEAQ (reference sequence). V was shortened by 6 bases and J by 4 bases, with 10 bases between the two germline ends. The CDR3 is CASSTNLNQPQHF. The CDR3, as DNA: TGTGCCAGCAGTACAAATTTAAATCAGCCCCAGCATTTT.

The rearrangement uses TRBV2 and TRBJ2-5, with D tentatively TRBD2 (5 bases). CDR1 and CDR2 from the germline V gene are SNHLY and FYNNEI. The CDR3 sequence is 15 residues long. V lost 6 bases and J lost 1, with 15 bases in between. CDR3: CASRDGRTFQETQYF. Here the CDR3 DNA reads TGTGCCAGCAGGGATGGGCGGACTTTCCAAGAGACCCAGTACTTC. Variable domain in full (rest from reference TRBV2 and TRBJ2-5): EPEVTQTPSHQVTQMGQEVILRCVPISNHLYFYWYRQILGQKVEFLVSFYNNEISEKSEIFDDQFSVERPDGSNFTLKIRSTKLEDSAMYFCASRDGRTFQETQYFGPGTRLLVL.

In its sample, this clone was seen a few times. The V call is TRBV5-5, the J call TRBJ1-2, with 9 nucleotides matching TRBD1. V shed 4 bases and J 6 bases; nucleotides not matched to a gene: 4. Germline CDR1 and CDR2: SGHKS and YYEKEE (reference sequence). This CDR3 comprises 13 residues. In nucleotides, the CDR3 is TGTGCCAGCAGCACGGACAGGGGTAATGGCTACACCTTC. This gives the protein CASSTDRGNGYTF.

This clone was picked up a small number of times. The rearrangement uses TRBV5-1 and TRBJ2-3; TRBD2 is a possible D gene (6 bases). Trimming pared 4 bases from V and 4 bases from J, leaving 16 bases between. CDR1 and CDR2 (germline): SGHRS, YFSETQ. CDR3 length: 15 amino acids. The CDR3 DNA reads TGCGCCAGCAGCCCGGAGGGAACCACCGCAGATACGCAGTATTTT. Amino acids: CASSPEGTTADTQYF.

The V call is TRBV5-1, the J call TRBJ1-1; weak D call: TRBD1 (6 bases). The germline V gene encodes CDR1 SGHRS and CDR2 YFSETQ. The germline V and J ends were trimmed by 4 bases and 1 base, with 11 bases remaining between them. The CDR3 contains 14 residues. The CDR3 loop reads CASSPGTPNTEAFF. As DNA, the CDR3 is TGCGCCAGCAGCCCCGGGACACCGAACACTGAAGCTTTCTTT.

This clone has only one observation. The chain recombines TRBV2 with TRBJ2-1; 8 bases are a match to TRBD1. Germline loops: CDR1 SNHLY, CDR2 FYNNEI. This CDR3 contains 13 residues. Germline trimming cut 5 bases from V and 8 bases from J; bases unmatched to any gene: 5. The CDR3 spells CASSSTGEDEQFF. The CDR3 DNA sequence: TGTGCCAGCAGTTCGACAGGGGAGGATGAGCAGTTCTTC.

V is TRBV19 and J is TRBJ1-1, with 9 bases fitting TRBD1. In germline, CDR1 is LNHDA, CDR2 SQIVND (reference sequence). CDR3 length: 17 amino acids. Unmatched junction bases numbered 10, after V lost 5 bases and J lost 0 bases. Here the CDR3 DNA reads TGTGCCAGTAGTTCACAGGGGGCCCCAAGCCTGAACACTGAAGCTTTCTTT. It translates to CASSSQGAPSLNTEAFF.

The chain recombines TRBV27 with TRBJ2-6; a weak D match, TRBD2 (6 bases). V was pared by 5 bases and J by 0 bases, with 14 bases between. The length of the CDR3 is 17 residues. Germline V gene lookup returns CDR1 MNHEY and CDR2 SMNVEV (reference sequence). CDR3 bases: TGTGCCAGCAGTGAACTAGCTGAGAGCTCTGGGGCCAACGTCCTGACTTTC. Translation gives CASSELAESSGANVLTF.

The V and J genes are TRBV10-1 and TRBJ2-3; 7 nucleotides match TRBD1. Trimming took 3 bases from V and 1 from J; bases not matched to a gene: 1. From germline, CDR1 is WNHNN and CDR2 SYGVQD (reference sequence). There are 14 residues in the CDR3. Here the CDR3 DNA reads TGCGCCAGCAGTGACGGGACAGGCACAGATACGCAGTATTTT. Its translation: CASSDGTGTDTQYF.

V and J are TRBV6-2 or TRBV6-3 and TRBJ1-1, with D possibly matching TRBD1 (5 bases). CDR3 length: 14 residues. Germline V gene lookup returns CDR1 MNHEY and CDR2 SVGEGT. V lost 0 bases to trimming and J lost 5 bases, with 10 bases between them. The CDR3 is CASSYSEGRTEAFF. CDR3 nucleotide sequence: TGTGCCAGCAGTTACTCGGAGGGGCGGACTGAAGCTTTCTTT.

This rearrangement joins TRBV30 to TRBJ2-1, with TRBD2 matching over 8 bases. From germline, CDR1 is GTSNPN and CDR2 SVGIG (reference sequence). J was trimmed by 9 bases and V by 8 bases; bases with no gene match: 6. CDR3 length: 11 residues. The DNA of the CDR3 is TGTGCCGGGACTAGGGGCGTTGAGCAGTTCTTC. Protein: CAGTRGVEQFF.

This clone has only one observation. The chain couples TRBV3-1 (or the pseudogene TRBV3-2) to TRBJ1-4, with D maybe TRBD1 (5 bases). Between the trimmed V and J ends, which lost 5 bases and 4 bases, there was a span of 11 bases. The CDR3 spans 14 residues. CDR1 and CDR2 from the germline V gene are LGHDT and YNNKEL (reference sequence). CDR3 region: CASSDDRGNEKLFF. The CDR3 region has the DNA TGTGCCAGCAGCGACGACAGAGGTAATGAAAAACTGTTTTTT.

The V and J genes are TRBV18 and TRBJ1-1; D unresolved. The CDR3 length is 13 residues. Germline V gene lookup returns CDR1 KGHSH and CDR2 LQKENI. Trimming left V 0 bases short and J 8 bases short, with 10 bases between. The CDR3 protein is CASSPPTGWEAFF. CDR3 DNA: TGTGCCAGCTCACCACCGACTGGATGGGAAGCTTTCTTT. The whole variable domain, remainder taken from reference TRBV18 and TRBJ1-1, is NAGVMQNPRHLVRRRGQEARLRCSPMKGHSHVYWYRQLPEEGLKFMVYLQKENIIDESGMPKERFSAEFPKEGPSILRIQQVVRGDSAAYFCASSPPTGWEAFFGQGTRLTVV.

The chain recombines TRBV24-1 with TRBJ1-1; the match to TRBD1 covers 7 bases. CDR3 length: 14 residues. Trimming removed 3 bases from V and 4 bases from J; junction bases left unmatched: 4. Germline V gives CDR1 KGHDR, CDR2 SFDVKD. The CDR3 sequence: CATSDATGSTEAFF. DNA of the CDR3: TGTGCCACCAGTGATGCGACAGGGAGCACTGAAGCTTTCTTT.

The gene calls are TRBV27 and TRBJ1-2; 8 nucleotides line up with TRBD1. After removal of 8 bases from V and 7 bases from J, the junction contained 3 bases not matched to a gene. This CDR3 is 11 amino acids long. Germline V gene lookup returns CDR1 MNHEY and CDR2 SMNVEV (reference sequence). CDR3 coding DNA: TGTGCCAGCGGTACAGGGGGTGGCTACACCTTC. This gives the protein CASGTGGGYTF.

V and J are TRBV19 and TRBJ2-3; 15 bases match TRBD2. J gave up 7 bases and V 5 bases, and 7 bases lay outside the gene matches. CDR3 length: 16 amino acids. Germline V CDR1 and CDR2: LNHDA, SQIVND (reference sequence). The CDR3 is CASSRTSGGAKYTQYF. DNA for the CDR3: TGTGCCAGTAGTCGGACTAGCGGGGGGGCCAAGTATACGCAGTATTTT.

This chain joins TRBV6-6 and TRBJ1-5; possibly TRBD1 for D (6 bases). Germline CDR1 reads MNHNY; CDR2 reads SVGAGI (reference sequence). The CDR3 sequence is 19 residues long. The V and J ends lost 5 bases and 0 bases respectively, with 23 bases between them. The chain's CDR3 is CASSPFGGTTAFSNQPQHF. The CDR3 DNA reads TGTGCCAGCAGTCCCTTCGGTGGGACAACAGCTTTTAGCAATCAGCCCCAGCATTTT.

This clone was seen more than once but under ten times. This chain joins TRBV3-1 (or the pseudogene TRBV3-2) and TRBJ2-3; D is uncertain. CDR3 length: 17 residues. The V end was cut by 3 bases, the J end by 0 bases, with 16 bases between. Germline V gene sequence: CDR1 LGHDT, CDR2 YNNKEL (reference sequence). CDR3 DNA sequence: TGTGCCAGCAGCCACCCGAACCACTCTCGGAGCACAGATACGCAGTATTTT. It codes for CASSHPNHSRSTDTQYF.

This sequence joins TRBV12-3 or TRBV12-4 and TRBJ1-2; 7 bases line up with TRBD1. Trimming took 6 bases from V and 3 from J; bases not matched to a gene: 4. The CDR3 covers 13 residues. The CDR3 DNA sequence: TGTGCCAGCAGCGTACAGGGGTACTATGGCTACACCTTC. Protein: CASSVQGYYGYTF.

The CDR3 nucleotides read TGTGCCAGCTCACCGACCGAGGGGGGGCCCAAGGATTACGAGCAGTACTTC. Its translation: CASSPTEGGPKDYEQYF. The V call is TRBV18, the J call TRBJ2-7; possible D gene TRBD2, 7 bases. Deletions cut 3 bases from V and 4 bases from J, with 22 bases between. The CDR3 contains 17 residues. CDR1 is KGHSH, CDR2 LQKENI, per germline.